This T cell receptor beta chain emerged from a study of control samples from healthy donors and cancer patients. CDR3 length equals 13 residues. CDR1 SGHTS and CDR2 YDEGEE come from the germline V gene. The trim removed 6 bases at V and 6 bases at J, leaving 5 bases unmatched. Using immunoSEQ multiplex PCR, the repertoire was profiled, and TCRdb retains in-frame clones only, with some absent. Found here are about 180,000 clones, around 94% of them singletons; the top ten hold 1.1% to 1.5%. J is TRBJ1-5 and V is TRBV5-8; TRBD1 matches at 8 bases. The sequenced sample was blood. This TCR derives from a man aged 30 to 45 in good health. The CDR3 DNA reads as TGTGCCAGCAACAGGGGGGACTTTCAGCCCCAGCATTTT. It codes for CASNRGDFQPQHF.